This T cell receptor (beta chain) was identified during a study of graft-versus-host responses after intestinal transplantation. Study-level background: Transplant recipients had multivisceral, liver-intestinal, or isolated intestinal grafts. Tacrolimus plus steroids were given to all recipients for roughly three years, preceded by anti-thymocyte globulin induction.

Concerning this clone itself: The antigen is undetermined.

General study points: Early HvG declines after transplant were associated with peak circulating GvH clone levels. Detected in recipient marrow were GvH clones, some of which were first observed in ileum or blood.

Assay used: immunoSEQ multiplex PCR; TCRdb lists only in-frame clones, some missing. The sample yields about 35,000 clones, nearly 95% seen once. This sequence was found in a human donor who was the organ donor for an intestinal transplant. The source was unstimulated CD8+ T cells sorted from spleen or lymph node cells, collected before transplant.

The CDR3 DNA sequence: TGTGCCAGTAGTTGGGACGGGACGGAATATGAGCAGTTCTTC. Residues: CASSWDGTEYEQFF. The genes are TRBV19 and TRBJ2-1, with D tentatively TRBD1 or TRBD2 (5 bases each). V was cut by 5 bases and J by 8 bases, with 16 bases left in between. Germline assignment: CDR1 LNHDA and CDR2 SQIVND (reference sequence). The CDR3 has 14 amino acids.